The 31 T cell receptor beta chains presented below share a single source sample, sequenced in a study of shared clonotypes between healthy human individuals. TCRdb's copy holds only in-frame clones and misses some; the assay was immunoSEQ multiplex PCR. Of roughly 500,000 clones in the sample, 81% were seen once. Sequencing was carried out using PBMCs. All receptors derive from a woman between 40 and 50 years old in good health. Some clones in this sample may be carry-over from other donors' samples.

In this sample, this clone turned up once. V and J are TRBV19 and TRBJ2-2; a possible D gene is TRBD2 (5 bases). This CDR3 comprises 13 residues. CDR1 is LNHDA and CDR2 is SQIVND in the germline V gene (reference sequence). V was trimmed by 7 bases and J by 6 bases, leaving 12 bases between them. The CDR3 DNA sequence: TGTGCCAGTAAAGGTACTAGTTCCGGGGAGCTGTTTTTT. Amino acids: CASKGTSSGELFF.

Only a few counts were recorded for this clone. This sequence joins TRBV28 and TRBJ2-1; D may correspond to TRBD1 or TRBD2 (5 bases each). Germline V gene sequence: CDR1 MDHEN, CDR2 SYDVKM. The CDR3 is 12 amino acids. Trimming took 6 bases from V and 8 from J, leaving 11 bases between them. CDR3 protein: CASRRDGHEQFF. The CDR3, as DNA: TGTGCCAGCAGAAGGGACGGTCATGAGCAGTTCTTC.

The chain recombines TRBV10-3 with TRBJ1-2, with D unresolved. Trimming took off 3 bases at V and 10 bases at J, with 9 bases between the two ends. Germline assignment: CDR1 ENHRY and CDR2 SYGVKD. This CDR3 region has 11 residues. The CDR3 nucleotides are TGTGCCATCAGTGATGGGGAGTCCTACACCTTC. Amino acids: CAISDGESYTF.

Comment on this clone: A far larger clone lies a single base away; this is likely a read error. The chain links TRBV6-4 to TRBJ1-1; D gene ambiguous. CDR3 length: 13 amino acids. Germline assignment: CDR1 MRHNA and CDR2 SNTAGT. In DNA, the CDR3 is TGTACCAGCAGTCCCACAGAGAACACTGAAGCTTTCTTT. As protein: CTSSPTENTEAFF.

The genes are TRBV10-2 and TRBJ2-2; D unresolved. The V end lost 5 bases, the J end lost 4 bases, and 8 bases lay between the germline ends. Germline V gene sequence: CDR1 WSHSY, CDR2 SAAADI. The CDR3 runs 13 residues. DNA of the CDR3: TGCGCCAGCAGTCGGCGCGTCACCGGGGAGCTGTTTTTT. It specifies CASSRRVTGELFF.

V gene TRBV30 combines with J gene TRBJ2-3; D call uncertain. The CDR3 extends over 14 amino acids. Trimming cost V 4 bases and J 0 bases, with 11 bases left between them. Germline assignment: CDR1 GTSNPN and CDR2 SVGIG (reference sequence). The CDR3 DNA follows: TGTGCCTGGACGCTCAGGCTGAGCACAGATACGCAGTATTTT. Amino acid sequence: CAWTLRLSTDTQYF.

Concerning this clone: A far more abundant clone sits one base away, making this likely a read error. In this CDR3 the conserved last residue, phenylalanine or tryptophan, is missing, so a read error is likely. In the same sample, other DNA sequences code for this CDR3. V gene TRBV7-9 combines with J gene TRBJ2-7; 9 bases agree with TRBD1. CDR3 length equals 13 residues. Germline V lookup: CDR1 SEHNR, CDR2 FQNEAQ (reference sequence). The trim removed 5 bases at V and 7 bases at J, leaving 6 bases unmatched. CDR3 nucleotides: TGTGCCAGCAGCCCCGGGACAGGGAGAGAGCAGTACTTA. As protein: CASSPGTGREQYL.

This chain uses TRBV28 with TRBJ1-2, with D possibly matching TRBD1 (5 bases). CDR3 size: 13 residues. Germline lookup yields CDR1 MDHEN and CDR2 SYDVKM. Deletions cut 7 bases from V and 5 bases from J, with 14 bases between. CDR3 loop: CASNPDQGYGYTF. The CDR3 DNA sequence: TGTGCCAGCAACCCGGACCAGGGATATGGCTACACCTTC.

The chain joins TRBV2 to TRBJ2-5; D remains unclear. The CDR3 runs 18 residues. V lost 4 bases and J 1 base, leaving 22 bases between the germline ends. Germline assignment: CDR1 SNHLY and CDR2 FYNNEI. CDR3 amino acids: CASSGRLGLRSRQETQYF. The CDR3 bases are TGTGCCAGCAGTGGAAGGCTAGGGCTCCGGTCGCGCCAAGAGACCCAGTACTTC.

Comments on this clone: A read error is the likely source, as a far larger clone sits one nucleotide away. The V gene is TRBV25-1, the J gene TRBJ2-7; 11 positions agree with TRBD1. This CDR3 is 15 amino acids long. From germline, CDR1 is MGHDK and CDR2 SYGVNS. The CDR3: CSSSEFGTGGYEQYF. The CDR3 DNA is TGTTCCAGCAGTGAGTTCGGGACAGGGGGCTACGAGCAGTACTTC.

This clone was picked up one time. Just one base apart from a much larger clone, this may be a read error. The J gene is TRBJ1-1, the V gene TRBV5-8; no firm D call. CDR1 is SGHTS, CDR2 YDEGEE, per germline. With 0 bases removed from V and 4 bases from J, the gap between germline ends came to 10 bases. This CDR3 comprises 14 residues. CDR3 region: CASSLVAGSTEAFF. CDR3 bases: TGTGCCAGCAGCTTGGTTGCGGGAAGCACTGAAGCTTTCTTT. The complete variable domain, with remaining parts taken from reference TRBV5-8 and TRBJ1-1, reads EAGVTQSPTHLIKTRGQQATLRCSPISGHTSVYWYQQALGLGLQFLLWYDEGEERNRGNFPPRFSGRQFPNYSSELNVNALELEDSALYLCASSLVAGSTEAFFGQGTRLTVV.

This clone was seen a single time. The J gene is TRBJ2-5, the V gene TRBV7-9; D may be TRBD2 (5 bases). CDR3 length equals 13 residues. The V gene lost 6 bases and the J gene lost 5 bases, with 13 bases spanning the gap. Germline loops: CDR1 SEHNR, CDR2 FQNEAQ (reference sequence). The CDR3 bases are TGTGCCAGCAGGTCCACCAGCGGCGAGACCCAGTACTTC. Amino acids: CASRSTSGETQYF.

About this clone: This likely reflects a read error, since a far larger clone is one base away. At the DNA level, this CDR3 is encoded by other sequences in the same sample as well. This chain uses TRBV6-1 with TRBJ1-5; D is uncertain. This CDR3 has 13 amino acids. CDR1 MNHNS and CDR2 SASEGT come from the germline V gene. Here the CDR3 reads CASSERSVQPQHF. CDR3 coding DNA: TGTGCCAGCAGTGAAAGGTCAGTACAGCCACAGCATTTT.

At least ten counts were recorded for this clone. CDR3 DNA: TGTGCCAGTAGTCCAGGGAGGGACACCGGGGAGCTGTTTTTT. It codes for CASSPGRDTGELFF. The chain uses TRBV19 and TRBJ2-2; 7 nucleotides line up with TRBD2. After removal of 5 bases from V and 3 bases from J, the junction contained 3 bases not matched to a gene. Germline V CDR1 and CDR2: LNHDA, SQIVND (reference sequence). The CDR3 sequence is 14 residues long.

This chain uses TRBV10-1 with TRBJ2-7; 9 bases match TRBD2. The germline CDR1 and CDR2 sequences are WNHNN and SYGVQD (reference sequence). V was clipped by 11 bases and J by 5 bases; unmatched bases: 16. The CDR3 runs to 15 residues. CDR3 in amino acids: CAGLPMLAGDHEQYF. Here the CDR3 DNA reads TGCGCCGGCCTCCCCATGTTAGCGGGAGACCACGAGCAGTACTTC.

J is TRBJ2-3 and V is TRBV7-2; the D gene is possibly TRBD1 (6 bases). This CDR3 is 14 amino acids long. CDR1 is SGHTA, CDR2 FQGNSA, per germline. The ends were cut back, 5 bases at V and 2 bases at J, with 11 bases in the middle. CDR3 sequence: CASSPWTDTDTQYF. CDR3 bases: TGTGCCAGCAGCCCATGGACAGACACAGATACGCAGTATTTT.

The rearrangement links TRBV4-1 to TRBJ2-7; D is perhaps TRBD1 (5 bases). V lost 0 bases to trimming and J lost 3 bases, with 12 bases between them. CDR3 size: 15 residues. Germline assignment: CDR1 MGHRA and CDR2 YSYEKL. For the CDR3, the DNA is TGCGCCAGCAGCCAAGATAGTACAGGTCTCTACGAGCAGTACTTC. Translating it yields CASSQDSTGLYEQYF.

CDR3 in amino acids: CSGEDSYEQYF. The CDR3, as DNA: TGCAGTGGCGAGGACAGCTACGAGCAGTACTTC. The chain combines TRBV20-1 with TRBJ2-7; D possibly corresponds to TRBD1 (6 bases). CDR3 length: 11 amino acids. The V end lost 7 bases, the J end lost 3 bases, and 10 bases lay between the germline ends. The germline V gene has CDR1 DFQATT and CDR2 SNEGSKA (reference sequence).

The genes are TRBV7-9 and TRBJ2-5; 7 nucleotides agree with TRBD1. Trimming cost V 1 base and J 4 bases; bases outside gene matches: 0. Per the germline V gene, CDR1 is SEHNR and CDR2 is FQNEAQ (reference sequence). The CDR3 contains 13 residues. In nucleotides, the CDR3 is TGTGCCAGCAGCTTAGACAGGGGAGAGACCCAGTACTTC. Amino acids: CASSLDRGETQYF.

The chain carries TRBV10-3 and TRBJ2-7, with 8 bases matching TRBD1. From germline, CDR1 is ENHRY and CDR2 SYGVKD. The CDR3 contains 16 residues. Trimming at V came to 1 base and at J to 0 bases, leaving 5 bases not matched to a gene. CDR3 in DNA: TGTGCCATCAGTGAGTTCAGGGGGCAAAGCTCCTACGAGCAGTACTTC. It translates to CAISEFRGQSSYEQYF.

V usage is TRBV5-1 and J usage is TRBJ2-7; weak D call: TRBD1 (6 bases). Per germline, CDR1 SGHRS and CDR2 YFSETQ. This CDR3 contains 14 residues. Trimming removed 0 bases from V and 3 bases from J, with 10 bases in between. Written as DNA, the CDR3 is TGCGCCAGCAGCTTGGACAGGGCCTACTACGAGCAGTACTTC. Amino acids: CASSLDRAYYEQYF.

This chain joins TRBV7-2 and TRBJ2-2; TRBD1 matches at 10 bases. The CDR3 totals 16 residues. V trimming: 8 bases; J trimming: 4 bases; junction bases outside the gene matches: 10. Germline V gene data show CDR1 as SGHTA and CDR2 as FQGNSA. The CDR3 DNA follows: TGTGCCAGCTCCGGGACAGGGGTCGGTCTCACCGGGGAGCTGTTTTTT. This gives the protein CASSGTGVGLTGELFF. Supplemented by reference TRBV7-2 and TRBJ2-2, the full variable domain reads GAGVSQSPSNKVTEKGKDVELRCDPISGHTALYWYRQSLGQGLEFLIYFQGNSAPDKSGLPSDRFSAERTGGSVSTLTIQRTQQEDSAVYLCASSGTGVGLTGELFFGEGSRLTVL.

V usage is TRBV30 and J usage is TRBJ2-1; TRBD2 matches 8 bases. This CDR3 is 14 amino acids long. The germline V gene has CDR1 GTSNPN and CDR2 SVGIG (reference sequence). V shed 1 base, J shed 2 bases, and the junction held 1 base outside the gene matches. Here the CDR3 reads CAWSAGGTYNEQFF. CDR3 in DNA: TGTGCCTGGAGTGCGGGAGGGACCTACAATGAGCAGTTCTTC.

Only a few counts were recorded for this clone. This chain links TRBV15 with TRBJ2-3; D possibly corresponds to TRBD2 (6 bases). The CDR3 runs 16 residues. Germline V gene sequence: CDR1 LNHNV, CDR2 YYDKDF (reference sequence). Between the trimmed V and J ends, which lost 3 bases and 2 bases, there was a span of 15 bases. CDR3: CATSRRSAGHTDTQYF. The CDR3 DNA sequence: TGTGCCACCAGCAGGCGTTCTGCGGGGCACACAGATACGCAGTATTTT.

In its sample, this clone was seen many times. This rearrangement joins TRBV28 to TRBJ1-4, with unresolved D. V was clipped by 6 bases and J by 10 bases, with 15 bases between them. The CDR3 is 13 residues long. Germline assignment: CDR1 MDHEN and CDR2 SYDVKM. The CDR3 DNA reads as TGTGCCAGCAGACAATACAGCGGAATAAAACTGTTTTTT. The encoded protein is CASRQYSGIKLFF.

V and J are TRBV7-8 and TRBJ1-5, with a weak D call TRBD1 (6 bases). The length of the CDR3 is 16 residues. V lost 5 bases to trimming and J lost 0 bases, with 14 bases between them. Germline values: CDR1 SGHVS, CDR2 FQNEAQ. Here the CDR3 DNA reads TGTGCCAGCAGCCAAGGGACACCAGATAGCAATCAGCCCCAGCATTTT. Protein: CASSQGTPDSNQPQHF.

Concerning this clone: This probably arose from a read error, given a far larger clone one base away. The chain recombines TRBV28 with TRBJ2-3; 9 bases are shared with TRBD2. The CDR3 runs to 14 residues. Trimming took 11 bases from V and 0 from J; bases not matched to a gene: 6. Per the germline V gene, CDR1 is MDHEN and CDR2 is SYDVKM. The CDR3, as DNA: TGTGCCGGCCCTAGCGGGGCTAGCACAGATACGCAGTATTTT. It translates to CAGPSGASTDTQYF. The full variable domain, with the rest looked up from reference TRBV28 and TRBJ2-3, is DVKVTQSSRYLVKRTGEKVFLECVQDMDHENMFWYRQDPGLGLRLIYFSYDVKMKEKGDIPEGYSVSREKKERFSLILESASTNQTSMYLCAGPSGASTDTQYFGPGTRLTVL.

The V and J genes are TRBV5-1 and TRBJ2-6; no firm D call. Germline CDR1 reads SGHRS; CDR2 reads YFSETQ. CDR3 length: 18 residues. Trimming removed 0 bases from V and 2 bases from J, with 15 bases in between. The CDR3 DNA follows: TGCGCCAGCAGCTTGGTTGGTTCGGGCGGAGCTGGGGCCAACGTCCTGACTTTC. This gives the protein CASSLVGSGGAGANVLTF.

The chain has TRBV27 and TRBJ1-5; D not resolved. The germline V and J ends were trimmed by 6 bases and 4 bases, with 13 bases remaining between them. CDR3 length: 14 amino acids. Germline CDR1 reads MNHEY; CDR2 reads SMNVEV (reference sequence). The CDR3 reads CASSETLLNQPQHF. The CDR3 DNA sequence: TGTGCCAGCAGCGAAACCCTCCTAAATCAGCCCCAGCATTTT.

This chain joins TRBV2 and TRBJ2-7; weak D call: TRBD1 (6 bases). Germline V CDR1 and CDR2: SNHLY, FYNNEI. Trimming took 11 bases from V and 4 from J, leaving 24 bases between them. CDR3 length equals 15 residues. The CDR3 coding sequence is TGTGCCTATTCGGCCCGGGACACTGAGGAATACGAGCAGTACTTC. It codes for CAYSARDTEEYEQYF.

J is TRBJ2-6 and V is TRBV10-3; D remains unclear. The germline V and J ends were trimmed by 3 bases and 2 bases, with 2 bases remaining between them. Per the germline V gene, CDR1 is ENHRY and CDR2 is SYGVKD. CDR3 length: 13 residues. CDR3: CAISDTGANVLTF. The CDR3 coding sequence is TGTGCCATCAGTGACACTGGGGCCAACGTCCTGACTTTC.